The TCR beta chain under discussion was sequenced for a study of early T cells in non-severe SARS-CoV-2 infection. Study-wide background: Sequencing was performed on bulk RNA from unsorted whole blood, leaving chains unpaired. General observations from the study: Lookups in VDJdb leaned toward anti-spike CD8 responses and missed private and CD4 specificities.

Individual cDNA molecules each received unique molecular identifiers attached to them. TCRdb itself ran the 5' RACE reads through MiXCR, one entry per CDR3 protein. The table lists some 80,000 distinct CDR3 sequences, approximately 13% of them singletons. V lost 1 base, J lost 6 bases, and 8 bases stayed unmatched. The CDR3 is 16 residues long. The V gene's germline CDR1 is LGHNA and CDR2 YNFKEQ. As to this clonotype: What it binds is unknown.

J is TRBJ2-7 and V is TRBV4-2; 11 bases are a match to TRBD1. The clonotype was recovered from an adult who was a healthcare worker with PCR-confirmed SARS-CoV-2 infection or an uninfected control (not recorded which). The sample consisted of whole blood. CDR3 loop: CASSQGPGTGGTEQYF. The CDR3 DNA reads TGTGCCAGCAGCCAAGGACCCGGGACAGGGGGTACCGAGCAGTACTTC.